One sample yielded the 27 T cell receptor beta chains listed below, sequenced in a study of T cell repertoires in breast cancer. During the second nested PCR, blocking oligonucleotides suppressed genes that were not paired. TCRdb itself ran the emulsion pairing reads through MiXCR, one entry per CDR3 protein. Seen here are about 4,400 distinct CDR3 sequences, 30% to 40% observed once, and the top ten hold around a third. The expanded emulsion RT-PCR method captured paired alpha and beta chains from CD8+ T cells. Sequenced input: CD8+ T cells. All receptors come from a pool of human donors with breast cancer or a healthy control (not recorded which).

As concerns this clonotype: As the CDR3 is not closed by the conserved phenylalanine or tryptophan, this likely results from a read error. The DNA is left out, because the CDR3 cannot be placed on it with certainty; the CDR3 is given as TCRdb lists it. This chain links TRBV7-6 with TRBJ2-2; the table's D call TRBD2 went unverified against the DNA. The V gene's germline CDR1 is SGHVS and CDR2 FNYEAQ. Ends included, the CDR3 has 15 residues. CDR3 loop: CASTSGGTDTGERFV.

This clonotype was detected many times. The chain employs TRBV5-8 and TRBJ2-1; TRBD1 agrees at 7 bases. The CDR3 runs 14 residues. Per germline, CDR1 SGHTS and CDR2 YDEGEE. J was trimmed by 9 bases and V by 3 bases; bases with no gene match: 9. The CDR3 here is CASSSGQFPSEQFF. Here the CDR3 DNA reads TGTGCCAGCAGCTCGGGACAGTTCCCGTCTGAGCAGTTCTTC. Looking up the rest from reference TRBV5-8 and TRBJ2-1 gives the full variable domain: EAGVTQSPTHLIKTRGQQATLRCSPISGHTSVYWYQQALGLGLQFLLWYDEGEERNRGNFPPRFSGRQFPNYSSELNVNALELEDSALYLCASSSGQFPSEQFFGPGTRLTVL.

Notes on this clonotype: A much larger clone is a single base away; this may be a read error. The genes are TRBV15 and TRBJ2-3; D is undetermined. This CDR3 comprises 13 residues. With 3 bases removed from V and 8 bases from J, the gap between germline ends came to 12 bases. Germline V gene data show CDR1 as LNHNV and CDR2 as YYDKDF (reference sequence). Here the CDR3 reads CATSSPGWTTQYF. The CDR3 bases are TGTGCCACCAGCAGCCCCGGGTGGACTACGCAGTATTTT.

A word on this clonotype: A much larger clone is a single base away; this may be a read error. CDR3 sequence: CAWSVGTACNEQFF. The CDR3 nucleotides read TGTGCCTGGAGTGTAGGGACAGCCTGCAATGAGCAGTTCTTC. V gene TRBV30 combines with J gene TRBJ2-1, with 7 bases that match TRBD1. CDR3 length equals 14 residues. Trimming removed 0 bases from V and 6 bases from J; junction bases left unmatched: 5. Germline-derived CDR1 and CDR2 are GTSNPN and SVGIG (reference sequence).

This clonotype was seen more than once but under ten times. The genes are TRBV28 and TRBJ2-7, with a weak D call TRBD1 (6 bases). The CDR3 consists of 12 residues. V lost 3 bases to trimming and J lost 4 bases, with 7 bases between them. Germline CDR1 reads MDHEN; CDR2 reads SYDVKM. CDR3 residues: CASSFQGYEQYF. In DNA, the CDR3 is TGTGCCAGCAGTTTTCAGGGGTACGAGCAGTACTTC. The variable domain in full, with the rest retrieved from reference TRBV28 and TRBJ2-7, is DVKVTQSSRYLVKRTGEKVFLECVQDMDHENMFWYRQDPGLGLRLIYFSYDVKMKEKGDIPEGYSVSREKKERFSLILESASTNQTSMYLCASSFQGYEQYFGPGTRLTVT.

In its sample, this clonotype was seen many times. The chain uses TRBV14 and TRBJ2-7, with 10 bases lining up with TRBD2. This CDR3 is built from 13 residues. Germline trimming cut 6 bases from V and 3 bases from J; bases unmatched to any gene: 2. Germline V gene sequence: CDR1 SGHDN, CDR2 FVKESK. CDR3 loop: CASRSSGSYEQYF. CDR3 DNA: TGTGCCAGCAGGTCTAGCGGGAGCTACGAGCAGTACTTC.

This clonotype has a count of ten or more. The CDR3 nucleotides are TGTGCCAGCAGTGCTAAAGATACGCAGTATTTT. Protein sequence: CASSAKDTQYF. This rearrangement joins TRBV28 to TRBJ2-3; no clear D. V gave up 5 bases and J gave up 5 bases, with 5 bases separating them. Germline-derived CDR1 and CDR2 are MDHEN and SYDVKM. CDR3 length: 11 residues.

As for this clonotype: A clone one base away is much larger, so this may be a read error. In DNA form, the CDR3 reads TGCAGTGCTCCCGACGGAAACCGTGAAGCTTTCTTT. This translates into CSAPDGNREAFF. The chain links TRBV20-1 to TRBJ1-1; D is uncertain. Germline V gives CDR1 DFQATT, CDR2 SNEGSKA (reference sequence). The V and J ends lost 5 bases and 7 bases respectively, with 14 bases between them. The CDR3 runs 12 residues.

This chain joins TRBV4-3 and TRBJ1-4; 7 positions match TRBD1. The CDR3 length is 16 residues. J was trimmed by 8 bases and V by 0 bases; bases with no gene match: 9. The germline V gene has CDR1 LGHNA and CDR2 YSLEER. The DNA for the CDR3 is TGCGCCAGCAGCCAAGACGTAGGGGGCGCTTTAGAAAAACTGTTTTTT. It yields the protein CASSQDVGGALEKLFF.

This clonotype has a count of ten or more. The chain couples TRBV28 to TRBJ2-7; no firm D call. Looked up from germline, CDR1 is MDHEN and CDR2 is SYDVKM. The CDR3 has 12 amino acids. The V end lost 5 bases, the J end lost 3 bases, and 8 bases lay between the germline ends. CDR3 region: CASSQKDYEQYF. CDR3 nucleotide sequence: TGTGCCAGCAGTCAGAAGGACTACGAGCAGTACTTC.

This clonotype occurred a few times. The rearrangement uses TRBV3-1 and TRBJ2-3; 14 bases map to TRBD2. Germline V gene data show CDR1 as LGHDT and CDR2 as YNNKEL (reference sequence). Trimming removed 2 bases from V and 2 bases from J; junction bases left unmatched: 3. The CDR3 covers 17 residues. Here the CDR3 reads CASSQPGLAGATDTQYF. The CDR3, as DNA: TGTGCCAGCAGCCAACCGGGACTAGCGGGAGCCACAGATACGCAGTATTTT.

Comment on this clonotype: A read error is likely, as this CDR3 ends without the conserved phenylalanine or tryptophan. The chain joins TRBV27 to TRBJ2-1; the match to TRBD1 covers 9 bases. Germline-derived CDR1 and CDR2 are MNHEY and SMNVEV (reference sequence). CDR3 length: 15 residues. CDR3 sequence (DNA): TGTGCCAGCAGTAATACAGGGGGCTACCACAATAAGCAGTTCCTT. The encoded protein is CASSNTGGYHNKQFL.

This clonotype was found many times. The chain is built from TRBV6-2 or TRBV6-3 and TRBJ2-7; the D is unclear. The V end lost 4 bases, the J end lost 0 bases, and 19 bases lay between the germline ends. There are 17 residues in the CDR3. In germline, CDR1 is MNHEY, CDR2 SVGEGT. CDR3 sequence reads: CASSSSLGESYSYEQYF. The CDR3 DNA sequence: TGTGCCAGCAGTTCCTCCCTCGGCGAGAGCTACTCCTACGAGCAGTACTTC.

This clonotype is termed medium-sized. The rearrangement links TRBV12-3 or TRBV12-4 to TRBJ2-1, with 13 positions matching TRBD2. This CDR3 has 15 residues. The junction had 6 bases not matched to a gene; V was cut back by 7 bases and J by 6 bases. The CDR3 region is CASIPGTSGANEQFF. The CDR3 DNA reads as TGTGCCAGCATCCCCGGGACTAGCGGGGCCAATGAGCAGTTCTTC.

The gene calls are TRBV29-1 and TRBJ1-2; 7 nucleotides line up with TRBD1. The CDR3 has 14 residues. The germline V gene has CDR1 SQVTM and CDR2 ANQGSEA. After removal of 6 bases from V and 5 bases from J, the junction contained 12 bases not matched to a gene. CDR3 in amino acids: CSVRTAGQLYGYTF. The CDR3 DNA follows: TGCAGCGTACGTACGGCGGGACAGCTTTATGGCTACACCTTC.

CDR3 DNA sequence: TGTGCCAGTAGTATCTGGGCTGAAGAGCAGTTCTTC. This translates into CASSIWAEEQFF. The genes are TRBV19 and TRBJ2-1, with D uncertain. The germline V gene encodes CDR1 LNHDA and CDR2 SQIVND (reference sequence). The CDR3 runs to 12 residues. The V end was cut by 3 bases, the J end by 10 bases, with 10 bases between.

This clonotype was picked up a small number of times. With a much larger clone just one base away, this may be a read error. V usage is TRBV2 and J usage is TRBJ2-5, with D unresolved. V was shortened by 6 bases and J by 9 bases, with 8 bases between the two germline ends. The germline V gene encodes CDR1 SNHLY and CDR2 FYNNEI. This CDR3 has 10 residues. The CDR3 DNA sequence: TGTGCCAGCAGGAGGAAGGCCCAGTACTTC. This translates into CASRRKAQYF. Drawing the rest from reference TRBV2 and TRBJ2-5, the complete variable domain is EPEVTQTPSHQVTQMGQEVILRCVPISNHLYFYWYRQILGQKVEFLVSFYNNEISEKSEIFDDQFSVERPDGSNFTLKIRSTKLEDSAMYFCASRRKAQYFGPGTRLLVL.

There are a few counts of this clonotype. This chain links TRBV3-1 with TRBJ1-2; D is unresolved. CDR3 size: 13 residues. The germline V gene has CDR1 LGHDT and CDR2 YNNKEL (reference sequence). V was pared by 0 bases and J by 8 bases, with 10 bases between. The CDR3 nucleotides read TGTGCCAGCAGCCAAGATCTCGGGTTCGGCTACACCTTC. Translation: CASSQDLGFGYTF.

This clonotype was picked up one time. This chain links TRBV28 with TRBJ1-4, with 7 bases lining up with TRBD1. V gave up 11 bases and J gave up 8 bases; unmatched junction bases: 17. CDR1 and CDR2 from the germline V gene are MDHEN and SYDVKM. CDR3 size: 15 residues. CDR3 nucleotide sequence: TGTGCCGGCAACGGGGCCGGGACAGCCAAAGAAAAACTGTTTTTT. This encodes CAGNGAGTAKEKLFF.

This clonotype is large by share. The gene calls are TRBV27 and TRBJ2-5; maybe TRBD2 (6 bases). This CDR3 spans 14 amino acids. With 3 bases removed from V and 3 bases from J, the gap between germline ends came to 11 bases. CDR1 MNHEY and CDR2 SMNVEV come from the germline V gene (reference sequence). The CDR3 nucleotides read TGTGCCAGCAGTTTCGGAGGGTCGAAAGAGACCCAGTACTTC. This codes for CASSFGGSKETQYF.

In the case of this clonotype: One end of the junction is discordant with germline, which a read error may explain. The gene calls are TRBV27 and TRBJ2-5, with a possible D match to TRBD2 (6 bases). The length of the CDR3 is 14 residues. CDR1 MNHEY and CDR2 SMNVEV come from the germline V gene (reference sequence). CDR3 bases: TGTGCCAGCCGGTTCGGAGGGGCGAAAGAGACCCAGTCCTTC. Encoded protein: CASRFGGAKETQSF.

V usage is TRBV6-5 and J usage is TRBJ1-3; 9 nucleotides line up with TRBD1. The CDR3 covers 16 residues. Germline V gene lookup returns CDR1 MNHEY and CDR2 SVGAGI. After removal of 2 bases from V and 4 bases from J, the junction contained 6 bases not matched to a gene. CDR3 DNA sequence: TGTGCCAGCAGTTACGGGGACAGGGCCTTAGGAAACACCATATATTTT. This gives the protein CASSYGDRALGNTIYF.

The chain carries TRBV5-1 and TRBJ1-6, with D possibly matching TRBD1 (5 bases). V was shortened by 2 bases and J by 8 bases, with 5 bases between the two germline ends. The CDR3 runs to 12 residues. Germline V gives CDR1 SGHRS, CDR2 YFSETQ. The CDR3 reads CASSLQDSPLHF. Written as DNA, the CDR3 is TGCGCCAGCAGCTTACAGGATTCACCCCTCCACTTT.

By frequency in the sample, this clonotype is large. The rearrangement uses TRBV28 and TRBJ2-2, with TRBD2 as a possible D gene (6 bases). Trimming pared 4 bases from V and 9 bases from J, leaving 9 bases between. The CDR3 is 12 amino acids. CDR1 and CDR2 (germline): MDHEN, SYDVKM. The CDR3 region has the DNA TGTGCCAGCAGTTCGGGAGACCGGGAGCTGTTTTTT. The encoded protein is CASSSGDRELFF.

This clonotype appeared a single time. The chain carries TRBV14 and TRBJ2-1; no firm D call. Germline CDR1 SGHDN, CDR2 FVKESK. Between the trimmed V and J ends, which lost 1 base and 7 bases, there was a span of 14 bases. The length of the CDR3 is 15 residues. The CDR3 bases are TGTGCCAGCAGCCAAGGGAGCTCCCGACGAAATGAGCAGTTCTTC. Translated: CASSQGSSRRNEQFF.

There are a few counts of this clonotype. The rearrangement uses TRBV3-1 and TRBJ2-2; D remains ambiguous. The V end was cut by 1 base, the J end by 5 bases, with 8 bases between. In germline, CDR1 is LGHDT, CDR2 YNNKEL (reference sequence). The length of the CDR3 is 14 residues. CDR3 in DNA: TGTGCCAGCAGCCAAGGCTTGGGGACCGGGGAGCTGTTTTTT. It codes for CASSQGLGTGELFF.

This clonotype has just a few counts. CDR3 loop: CSVEDDFQRFF. The CDR3 DNA sequence: TGCAGCGTTGAAGATGACTTTCAACGGTTTTTT. The V call is TRBV29-1, the J call TRBJ1-4; the D is unclear. This CDR3 spans 11 amino acids. V was cut by 0 bases and J by 16 bases, with 12 bases left in between. From germline, CDR1 is SQVTM and CDR2 ANQGSEA.